This T cell receptor (beta chain) emerged from a study of blood T cell repertoires in COVID-19. Across the study: Whether acute or convalescent, the COVID-19 samples came from the United States, Italy and Spain. Sample material is recorded as cDNA or gDNA derived from T cells, B-cell-depleted T cells, or PBMCs.

In the original analysis: For nucleated cells, counts were estimated from reference gene primer amplification. The data were produced by immunoSEQ multiplex PCR, yet TCRdb's version contains in-frame clones alone and is incomplete. The V and J calls and clone size come from that table; D and trimming were worked out from the DNA. Among 200,000 to 250,000 clones listed, approximately 78% were seen once. The length of the CDR3 is 15 residues. V was pared by 2 bases and J by 2 bases, with 9 bases between. Germline CDR1 SGHAT, CDR2 FQNNGV. The receptor comes from a woman older than 75 with acute or convalescent COVID-19. The sequencing sample was made of peripheral blood. This chain joins TRBV11-2 and TRBJ1-4; TRBD1 might be the D (6 bases). DNA for the CDR3: TGTGCCAGCAGCTTACAGCAGGGGACTAATGAAAAACTGTTTTTT. Translation: CASSLQQGTNEKLFF. Combining the CDR3 with reference TRBV11-2 and TRBJ1-4 gives the whole variable domain EAGVAQSPRYKIIEKRQSVAFWCNPISGHATLYWYQQILGQGPKLLIQFQNNGVVDDSQLPKDRFSAERLKGVDSTLKIQPAKLEDSAVYLCASSLQQGTNEKLFFGSGTQLSVL.